The subject of this entry is one TCR beta chain. What it binds is unknown. The immunoSEQ assay was v3. Sequencing depth was approximately 2 million read pairs for survey level, roughly 5-6.5 million for deep. Using immunoSEQ multiplex PCR, the repertoire was profiled, and TCRdb retains in-frame clones only, with some absent. The data show thousands of clones, about 61% seen once. This specimen comes from a study of TIL therapy for anti-PD-1-resistant metastatic lung cancer. At the level of the study: Half of patients were current or former smokers. Study-wide results and limits: Many TIL product clones were absent from baseline tumor, suggesting clonal contraction.

V lost 0 bases, J lost 0 bases, and 5 bases stayed unmatched. This CDR3 is 17 amino acids long. CDR1 and CDR2 (germline): LGHNA, YSLEER. The time point denotes: pre-treatment sample, taken before nivolumab and TIL therapy. The tumor samples were excised metastases, mostly pleural nodules or supraclavicular lymph nodes. The chain carries TRBV4-3 and TRBJ2-3; 8 bases line up with TRBD2. The sample here was tumor tissue, taken at baseline. This TCR came from a person aged 25-85 years with non-small cell lung cancer. CDR3 in DNA: TGCGCCAGCAGCCAAGACCCAGCGGGGGCCAGCACAGATACGCAGTATTTT. Residues: CASSQDPAGASTDTQYF.